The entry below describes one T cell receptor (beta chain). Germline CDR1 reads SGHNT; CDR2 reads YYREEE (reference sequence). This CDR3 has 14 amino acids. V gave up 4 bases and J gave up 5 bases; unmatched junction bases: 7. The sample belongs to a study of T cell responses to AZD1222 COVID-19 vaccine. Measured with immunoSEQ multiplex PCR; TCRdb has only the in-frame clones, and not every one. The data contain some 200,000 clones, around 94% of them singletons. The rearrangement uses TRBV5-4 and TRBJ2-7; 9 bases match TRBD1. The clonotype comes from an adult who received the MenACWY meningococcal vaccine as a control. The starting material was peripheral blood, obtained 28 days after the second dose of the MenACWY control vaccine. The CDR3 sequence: CASSPDRGMHEQYF. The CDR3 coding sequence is TGTGCCAGCAGCCCTGACAGGGGGATGCACGAGCAGTACTTC.